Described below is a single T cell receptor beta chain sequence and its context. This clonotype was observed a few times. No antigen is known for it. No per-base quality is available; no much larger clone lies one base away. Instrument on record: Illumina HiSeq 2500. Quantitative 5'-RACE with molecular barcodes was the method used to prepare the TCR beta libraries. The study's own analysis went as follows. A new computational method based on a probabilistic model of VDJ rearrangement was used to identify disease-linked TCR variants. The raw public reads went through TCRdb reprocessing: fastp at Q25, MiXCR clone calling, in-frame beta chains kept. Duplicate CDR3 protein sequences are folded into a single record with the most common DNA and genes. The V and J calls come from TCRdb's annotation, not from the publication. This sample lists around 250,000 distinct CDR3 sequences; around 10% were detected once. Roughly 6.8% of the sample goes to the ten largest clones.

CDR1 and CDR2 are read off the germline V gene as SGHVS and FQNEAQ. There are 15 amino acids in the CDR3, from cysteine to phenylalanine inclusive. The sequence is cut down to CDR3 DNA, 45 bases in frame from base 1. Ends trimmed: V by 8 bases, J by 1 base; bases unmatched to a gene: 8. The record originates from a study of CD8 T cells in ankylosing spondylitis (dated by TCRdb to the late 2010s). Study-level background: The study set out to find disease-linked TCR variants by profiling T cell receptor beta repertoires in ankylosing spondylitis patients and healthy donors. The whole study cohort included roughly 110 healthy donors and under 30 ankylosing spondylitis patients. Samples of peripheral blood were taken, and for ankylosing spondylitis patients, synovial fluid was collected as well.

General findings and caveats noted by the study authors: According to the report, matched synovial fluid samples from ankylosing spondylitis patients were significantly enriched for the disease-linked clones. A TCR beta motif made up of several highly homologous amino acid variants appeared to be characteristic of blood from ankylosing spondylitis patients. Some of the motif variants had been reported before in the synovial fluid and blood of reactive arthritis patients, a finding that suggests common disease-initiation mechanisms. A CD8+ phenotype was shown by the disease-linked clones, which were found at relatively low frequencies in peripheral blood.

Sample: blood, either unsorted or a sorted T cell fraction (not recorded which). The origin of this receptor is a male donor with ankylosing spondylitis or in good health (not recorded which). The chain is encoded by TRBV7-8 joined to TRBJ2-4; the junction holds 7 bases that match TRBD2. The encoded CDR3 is CASSEREAAKNIQYF. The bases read TGTGCCAGCTCTGAACGGGAGGCGGCCAAAAACATTCAGTACTTC.